The clone carrying this T cell receptor (beta chain) was counted between two and nine times. Its antigen is not identified. Preparation of the TCRbeta library was carried out with unique molecular identifiers. TCRdb reanalysed the PCR reads using MiXCR and keeps one entry per CDR3 protein. The data hold some 460,000 distinct CDR3 sequences, with 15% to 20% observed a single time. This record comes from a study of T-cell reconstitution after alpha-beta-depleted transplantation in children. The V end lost 5 bases, the J end lost 9 bases, and 14 bases lay between the germline ends. CDR1 LNHDA and CDR2 SQIVND come from the germline V gene (reference sequence). The CDR3 runs to 13 residues. Study observations and caveats: TCRbeta diversity was high at day 60 in some patients (a result of surviving recipient T cells and thymic progenitors). In patients about two months after transplant, alpha-beta T cells reportedly arose from several hundred expanded graft clones.

Material: PBMCs, mostly from graft donor cells, obtained 360 days after TCRalphabeta/CD19-depleted stem cell transplant. This receptor was identified in a boy in the first two years of life who had a stem cell transplant for Wiskott-Aldrich syndrome, so the T cells may come from the graft donor. The chain joins TRBV19 to TRBJ1-5; D call uncertain. The CDR3 DNA reads as TGTGCCAGTAGTCACGGGTGGATCCGGCCCCAGCATTTT. Amino acids: CASSHGWIRPQHF. The full variable domain, in which reference TRBV19 and TRBJ1-5 provide the parts outside the CDR3, is DGGITQSPKYLFRKEGQNVTLSCEQNLNHDAMYWYRQDPGQGLRLIYYSQIVNDFQKGDIAEGYSVSREKKESFPLTVTSAQKNPTAFYLCASSHGWIRPQHFGDGTRLSIL.